The 2 T cell receptor beta chains given below trace back to one sample, sequenced in a study of cytomegalovirus exposure and HLA in healthy donors (TCRdb year 2017). The library was generated by the immunoSEQ multiplex PCR assay. For the multiplex PCR, a mixture combining 60 forward primers for TCR Vbeta segments and 13 reverse primers for TCR Jbeta segments was used. The source is immuneACCESS, and TCRdb retained only in-frame sequences with V and J called. Part of the clones is not carried over; for the studies checked, unresolved V genes explain less than half of this, and the remainder is unexplained. The sample contains fewer than 250,000 clones, 65% to 85% of them found a single time. Roughly 1.5% of the sample comes from the top ten. The sequenced material came from PBMCs. The receptors here all came from a woman between 18 and 30 years old in good health and CMV-seronegative.

The gene calls are TRBV5-1 and TRBJ1-4; 10 bases match TRBD1. The V gene's germline CDR1 is SGHRS and CDR2 YFSETQ. The length of the CDR3 is 14 residues. V was clipped by 4 bases and J by 7 bases; unmatched bases: 4. Written as DNA, the CDR3 is TGCGCCAGCAGCCTCCGGACAGGGGGTGAAAAACTGTTTTTT. It translates to CASSLRTGGEKLFF.

Comment on this clone: Additional DNA sequences in this sample encode the identical CDR3. This rearrangement joins TRBV28 to TRBJ1-1, with TRBD1 matching 8 bases. V dropped 9 bases and J dropped 4; count of bases not matched to a gene: 22. Germline V lookup: CDR1 MDHEN, CDR2 SYDVKM. This CDR3 region has 18 residues. The chain's CDR3 is CASSFRINRGTKGTEAFF. The CDR3 nucleotides are TGTGCCAGTAGCTTCCGGATTAACAGGGGGACTAAGGGCACTGAAGCTTTCTTT. Full variable domain (outside the CDR3, taken from reference TRBV28 and TRBJ1-1): DVKVTQSSRYLVKRTGEKVFLECVQDMDHENMFWYRQDPGLGLRLIYFSYDVKMKEKGDIPEGYSVSREKKERFSLILESASTNQTSMYLCASSFRINRGTKGTEAFFGQGTRLTVV.